This entry lists 27 T cell receptor beta chains sequenced from one sample in a study of cytomegalovirus exposure and HLA in healthy donors. PCR employed 60 Vbeta and 13 Jbeta primers. Only in-frame clones appear in the TCRdb table, and some are missing; sequencing was by immunoSEQ multiplex PCR. The sample lists nearly 95,000 clones; 75% to 85% were seen once. The sequenced sample consisted of PBMCs. These receptors were collected from a woman aged 40 to 55 in good health and CMV-seronegative.

Only one count was recorded for this clone. The genes are TRBV25-1 and TRBJ2-1, with D perhaps matching TRBD1 (6 bases). The CDR3 runs 14 residues. With 4 bases removed from V and 6 bases from J, the gap between germline ends came to 13 bases. Germline assignment: CDR1 MGHDK and CDR2 SYGVNS. The CDR3 loop is CASSGNRVLNEQFF. For the CDR3, the DNA is TGTGCCAGCAGTGGGAACAGGGTCCTCAATGAGCAGTTCTTC.

This CDR3 is CASSFGAPLGNTEAFF. The DNA for the CDR3 is TGTGCCAGCAGCTTTGGGGCACCTCTTGGGAACACTGAAGCTTTCTTT. V and J are TRBV7-8 and TRBJ1-1; tentatively, D is TRBD1 (5 bases). Germline V gene lookup returns CDR1 SGHVS and CDR2 FQNEAQ. V was shortened by 3 bases and J by 1 base, with 15 bases between the two germline ends. CDR3 size: 16 residues.

As to this clone: One junction end disagrees with the germline gene, perhaps due to a read error. The chain couples TRBV9 to TRBJ1-5; the match to TRBD1 covers 7 bases. This CDR3 spans 15 amino acids. Per the germline V gene, CDR1 is SGDLS and CDR2 is YYNGEE. DNA of the CDR3: TGTGCCAGCAGCCCCTCAGGGGGAGCGGGTCAGCCCCAGAATTTT. This gives the protein CASSPSGGAGQPQNF.

The chain joins TRBV7-9 to TRBJ1-3; 8 bases align to TRBD1. The CDR3 runs 16 residues. Germline V gene sequence: CDR1 SEHNR, CDR2 FQNEAQ (reference sequence). V was pared by 4 bases and J by 3 bases, with 8 bases of the junction left unmatched. CDR3: CASSSRTGRSGNTIYF. CDR3 DNA sequence: TGTGCCAGCAGCTCACGGACAGGGAGAAGTGGAAACACCATATATTTT.

This clone has just one count. The CDR3 sequence: CASSKSGGANTGELFF. CDR3 nucleotides: TGTGCCAGCAGTAAAAGTGGGGGCGCGAACACCGGGGAGCTGTTTTTT. The chain combines TRBV27 with TRBJ2-2, with a weak D call TRBD1 (6 bases). CDR1 is MNHEY and CDR2 is SMNVEV in the germline V gene (reference sequence). This CDR3 has 16 amino acids. The germline V and J ends were trimmed by 5 bases and 0 bases, with 13 bases remaining between them.

The V call is TRBV7-6, the J call TRBJ2-3, with 7 bases fitting TRBD2. Germline CDR1 SGHVS, CDR2 FNYEAQ. V lost 4 bases to trimming and J lost 9 bases; unmatched junction nucleotides: 13. The length of the CDR3 is 15 residues. The CDR3 DNA reads TGTGCCAGCAGCTCCCCCGGGGACTACACAAGGACGCAGTATTTT. Protein product: CASSSPGDYTRTQYF.

CDR3 DNA: TGTGCCAGTAGTACCCGAGACAGGTCCAATGGCTACACCTTC. Its translation is CASSTRDRSNGYTF. The chain couples TRBV19 to TRBJ1-2, with D possibly TRBD1 on 6 matching bases. The CDR3 is made up of 14 amino acids. Per the germline V gene, CDR1 is LNHDA and CDR2 is SQIVND (reference sequence). The germline V and J ends were trimmed by 4 bases and 6 bases, with 15 bases remaining between them.

As for this clone: One end of the junction does not line up with germline, which may come from a read error. The genes are TRBV7-9 and TRBJ1-6; the D is unclear. Germline loops: CDR1 SEHNR, CDR2 FQNEAQ (reference sequence). The CDR3 is 12 amino acids. The CDR3 loop reads CSSSIGSSPLHF. The DNA of the CDR3 is TGTTCCAGCAGCATTGGGAGTTCACCCCTCCACTTT.

This clone appeared many times. This chain connects TRBV5-1 to TRBJ2-1; D might be TRBD1 (6 bases). CDR1 SGHRS and CDR2 YFSETQ come from the germline V gene. V was pared by 4 bases and J by 9 bases, with 11 bases between. The CDR3 contains 12 residues. The CDR3: CASSLATGEQFF. In DNA form, the CDR3 reads TGCGCCAGCAGCCTTGCGACAGGTGAGCAGTTCTTC. Combining the CDR3 with reference TRBV5-1 and TRBJ2-1 gives the whole variable domain KAGVTQTPRYLIKTRGQQVTLSCSPISGHRSVSWYQQTPGQGLQFLFEYFSETQRNKGNFPGRFSGRQFSNSRSEMNVSTLELGDSALYLCASSLATGEQFFGPGTRLTVL.

V usage is TRBV7-6 and J usage is TRBJ2-7; unclear D gene. Germline assignment: CDR1 SGHVS and CDR2 FNYEAQ. The CDR3 consists of 11 residues. The V end lost 5 bases, the J end lost 7 bases, and 9 bases lay between the germline ends. This chain's CDR3 is CASSNSREQYF. The CDR3 DNA is TGTGCCAGCAGCAACTCCAGGGAGCAGTACTTC.

The chain couples TRBV29-1 to TRBJ2-1; D is unresolved. CDR1 and CDR2 (germline): SQVTM, ANQGSEA. Trimming pared 1 base from V and 4 bases from J, leaving 2 bases between. The CDR3 is made up of 11 amino acids. The CDR3 sequence is CSVEVYNEQFF. DNA for the CDR3: TGCAGCGTTGAAGTATACAATGAGCAGTTCTTC.

This rearrangement joins TRBV6-5 to TRBJ1-5, with D perhaps matching TRBD1 (6 bases). The CDR3 runs 14 residues. Germline lookup yields CDR1 MNHEY and CDR2 SVGAGI. The germline V and J ends were trimmed by 6 bases and 2 bases, with 11 bases remaining between them. The DNA of the CDR3 is TGTGCCAGCAGAAACAGGGATGGCAATCAGCCCCAGCATTTT. Residues: CASRNRDGNQPQHF.

The V call is TRBV19, the J call TRBJ2-1, with D possibly being TRBD2 (5 bases). The CDR3 consists of 13 residues. Trimming removed 6 bases from V and 3 bases from J, with 9 bases in between. Germline loops: CDR1 LNHDA, CDR2 SQIVND (reference sequence). The CDR3 here is CASSNGDYNEQFF. The DNA for the CDR3 is TGTGCCAGTAGCAACGGGGACTACAATGAGCAGTTCTTC.

The rearrangement links TRBV30 to TRBJ1-1; D call uncertain. Trimming cost V 5 bases and J 1 base, with 8 bases left between them. CDR3 length: 12 amino acids. Germline V lookup: CDR1 GTSNPN, CDR2 SVGIG (reference sequence). The CDR3 here is CAWFNRNTEAFF. CDR3 in DNA: TGTGCCTGGTTTAACAGGAACACTGAAGCTTTCTTT. Combining the CDR3 with reference TRBV30 and TRBJ1-1 gives the whole variable domain SQTIHQWPATLVQPVGSPLSLECTVEGTSNPNLYWYRQAAGRGLQLLFYSVGIGQISSEVPQNLSASRPQDRQFILSSKKLLLSDSGFYLCAWFNRNTEAFFGQGTRLTVV.

J is TRBJ2-2 and V is TRBV5-6; TRBD2 aligns across 7 bases. The CDR3 length is 16 residues. The V and J ends lost 4 bases and 1 base, in that order; junction bases with no gene match: 7. Germline lookup yields CDR1 SGHDT and CDR2 YYEEEE. CDR3 DNA sequence: TGTGCCAGCAGCCTCGCCTGGGGGGGGAACACCGGGGAGCTGTTTTTT. Protein sequence: CASSLAWGGNTGELFF.

The CDR3 coding sequence is TGTGCCACCAGCGTCCGGGACAGGGGCACTGAAGCTTTCTTT. This translates into CATSVRDRGTEAFF. The chain links TRBV15 to TRBJ1-1; 10 bases fit TRBD1. The germline CDR1 and CDR2 sequences are LNHNV and YYDKDF (reference sequence). The CDR3 loop spans 14 amino acids. Unmatched junction bases numbered 4, after V lost 5 bases and J lost 4 bases.

J is TRBJ2-3 and V is TRBV4-3; 12 bases agree with TRBD2. The germline V gene encodes CDR1 LGHNA and CDR2 YSLEER. The CDR3 spans 19 residues. V shed 2 bases, J shed 0 bases, and the junction held 9 bases outside the gene matches. CDR3: CASSQTGLAGIISTDTQYF. CDR3 sequence (DNA): TGCGCCAGCAGCCAAACTGGACTAGCGGGAATAATAAGCACAGATACGCAGTATTTT.

This clone showed up just once. The gene calls are TRBV5-1 and TRBJ1-6, with D maybe TRBD1 (5 bases). Germline values: CDR1 SGHRS, CDR2 YFSETQ. This CDR3 contains 14 residues. With 4 bases removed from V and 3 bases from J, the gap between germline ends came to 8 bases. CDR3 nucleotides: TGCGCCAGCAGCCCCGACAGCTATAATTCACCCCTCCACTTT. It encodes CASSPDSYNSPLHF.

The rearrangement links TRBV27 to TRBJ1-3; no reliable D call. The CDR3 spans 14 residues. Trimming cost V 2 bases and J 4 bases, with 9 bases left between them. Per germline, CDR1 MNHEY and CDR2 SMNVEV (reference sequence). The CDR3 sequence: CASSLSLAGNTIYF. CDR3 bases: TGTGCCAGCAGTTTAAGCCTCGCCGGAAACACCATATATTTT.

V gene TRBV18 combines with J gene TRBJ1-3; tentatively, D is TRBD1 (5 bases). The V gene's germline CDR1 is KGHSH and CDR2 LQKENI. V was trimmed by 3 bases and J by 1 base, leaving 10 bases between them. The CDR3 is 15 amino acids. The CDR3 region is CASSPTVTSGNTIYF. In nucleotides, the CDR3 is TGTGCCAGCTCACCGACAGTTACTTCTGGAAACACCATATATTTT.

The chain is built from TRBV7-2 and TRBJ2-1; 9 bases agree with TRBD2. Trimming took 1 base from V and 12 from J; bases not matched to a gene: 1. CDR3 length equals 12 residues. CDR1 is SGHTA and CDR2 is FQGNSA in the germline V gene. Here the CDR3 reads CASSLGAGGQFF. CDR3 coding DNA: TGTGCCAGCAGCTTAGGAGCGGGGGGGCAGTTCTTC.

J is TRBJ2-7 and V is TRBV4-3; perhaps TRBD2 as D (6 bases). CDR1 LGHNA and CDR2 YSLEER come from the germline V gene. V lost 4 bases and J lost 2, with 12 bases in between. The CDR3 totals 14 residues. The CDR3 DNA reads TGCGCCAGCAGCCTCAAAGGCGGGACCTACGAGCAGTACTTC. It encodes CASSLKGGTYEQYF.

This chain links TRBV7-2 with TRBJ1-2, with 8 bases matching TRBD1. The CDR3 has 13 amino acids. J lost 7 bases, V lost 4 bases, and 5 bases had no gene match. Germline CDR1 reads SGHTA; CDR2 reads FQGNSA. CDR3 protein: CASSSTGAGGYTF. The CDR3 DNA reads as TGTGCCAGCAGCTCGACAGGGGCGGGTGGCTACACCTTC.

The gene calls are TRBV6-5 and TRBJ1-6; a possible D gene is TRBD1 (6 bases). CDR3 length equals 14 residues. In germline, CDR1 is MNHEY, CDR2 SVGAGI. Trimming pared 6 bases from V and 14 bases from J, leaving 20 bases between. The CDR3 loop reads CASSQGSGGPSLHF. CDR3 in DNA: TGTGCCAGCAGCCAAGGGTCGGGGGGCCCGTCCCTCCACTTT.

This clone was found a few times. The chain links TRBV5-6 to TRBJ2-5, with 7 bases identical to TRBD2. Germline V gene data show CDR1 as SGHDT and CDR2 as YYEEEE. The CDR3 totals 14 residues. Germline trimming cut 4 bases from V and 5 bases from J; bases unmatched to any gene: 8. This CDR3 reads CASSLRGVGETQYF. CDR3 DNA: TGTGCCAGCAGCCTTCGGGGGGTCGGGGAGACCCAGTACTTC.

The J gene is TRBJ2-2, the V gene TRBV7-6; 12 nucleotides line up with TRBD2. V lost 0 bases and J lost 5; bases outside the gene matches: 1. The CDR3 is made up of 16 amino acids. Looked up from germline, CDR1 is SGHVS and CDR2 is FNYEAQ. The CDR3 coding sequence is TGTGCCAGCAGCTTAGCTACTAGCGGGGGGACCGGGGAGCTGTTTTTT. Translated: CASSLATSGGTGELFF.

This clone was seen ten or more times. The rearrangement joins TRBV5-4 to TRBJ2-2; D ambiguous. Germline CDR1 and CDR2: SGHNT and YYREEE (reference sequence). The CDR3 length is 13 residues. V lost 4 bases and J 4 bases, leaving 8 bases between the germline ends. In nucleotides, the CDR3 is TGTGCCAGCAGCCGAGATCCCACCGGGGAGCTGTTTTTT. It specifies CASSRDPTGELFF.